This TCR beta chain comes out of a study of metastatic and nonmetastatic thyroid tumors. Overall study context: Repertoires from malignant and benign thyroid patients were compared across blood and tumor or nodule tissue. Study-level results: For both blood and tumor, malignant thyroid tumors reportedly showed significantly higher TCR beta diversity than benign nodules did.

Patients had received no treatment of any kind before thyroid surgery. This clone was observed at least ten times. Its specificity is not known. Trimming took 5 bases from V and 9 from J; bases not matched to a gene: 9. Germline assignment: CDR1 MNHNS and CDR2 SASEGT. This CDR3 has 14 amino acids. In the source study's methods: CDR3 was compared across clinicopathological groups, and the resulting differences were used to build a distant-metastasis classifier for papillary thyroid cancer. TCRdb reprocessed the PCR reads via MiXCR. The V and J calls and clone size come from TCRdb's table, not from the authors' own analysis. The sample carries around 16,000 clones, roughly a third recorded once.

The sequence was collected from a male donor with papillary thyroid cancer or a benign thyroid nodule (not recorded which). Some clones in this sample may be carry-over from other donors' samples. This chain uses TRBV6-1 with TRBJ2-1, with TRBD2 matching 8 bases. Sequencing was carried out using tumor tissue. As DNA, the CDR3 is TGTGCCAGCAGTTCCGGGACTAGATCCTTTGAGCAGTTCTTC. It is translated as CASSSGTRSFEQFF.